This T cell receptor beta chain was captured in a study of T-cell reconstitution after alpha-beta-depleted transplantation in children. Construction of the TCRbeta library involved unique molecular identifiers. TCRdb re-called the PCR reads through MiXCR, storing one row per CDR3 protein. The sample includes 20,000 to 25,000 distinct CDR3 sequences, 11% of them seen just once. Looked up from germline, CDR1 is LGHDT and CDR2 is YNNKEL (reference sequence). The CDR3 is 17 residues long. V shed 0 bases and J shed 0 bases, with 12 bases lying between them. This clonotype was recorded many times. The origin of this receptor is a human donor who donated a stem cell graft to a child with chronic granulomatous disease. The V and J genes are TRBV3-1 and TRBJ2-1; D unresolved. The sequenced sample was PBMCs from the stem cell graft donor, obtained from the stem cell graft. The CDR3 sequence is CASSQEDLYRSYNEQFF. CDR3 sequence (DNA): TGTGCCAGCAGCCAAGAGGACCTCTACCGCTCCTACAATGAGCAGTTCTTC.